The rows below give T cell receptor beta chains drawn from one sample of a study of shared clonotypes between healthy human individuals. Some clones are missing from TCRdb's copy, which holds only in-frame ones; the method was immunoSEQ multiplex PCR. The profile shows about 2 million clones, roughly 94% of them singletons. Input material: naive CD8+ T cells sorted from blood. These TCRs come from a man aged 18 to 35 in good health. Both conserved end residues are part of each CDR3. A D gene is named only where the DNA matches it firmly. Clone size is given for some rows only: seen once, a few or many times, or a class if the clone is expanded.

J: TRBJ2-7
size: .
D: .
V: TRBV25-1
DNA: TGTGCCAGCAGTGCACGGTACGAGCAGTACTTC
CDR3: CASSARYEQYF

J: TRBJ2-1
size: .
D: .
V: TRBV5-4
DNA: TGTGCCAGCAGCTTGGAAAACTACAATGAGCAGTTCTTC
CDR3: CASSLENYNEQFF

J: TRBJ1-2
size: .
D: .
V: TRBV7-9
DNA: TGTGCCAGCAGCTTAGGGGAGGTAGGGAGACGTGGCTACACCTTC
CDR3: CASSLGEVGRRGYTF

J: TRBJ1-2
size: once
D: TRBD1
V: TRBV19
DNA: TGTGCCAGTACTTCGTGGGACAGGGAAAACTATGGCTACACCTTC
CDR3: CASTSWDRENYGYTF

J: TRBJ2-3
size: .
D: TRBD2
V: TRBV7-8
DNA: TGTGCCAGCAACCAAAGACTAGCGGGAGTATCAGATACGCAGTATTTT
CDR3: CASNQRLAGVSDTQYF

J: TRBJ1-1
size: .
D: .
V: TRBV27
DNA: TGTGCCAGCAGTTCGGGTCTGAACACTGAAGCTTTCTTT
CDR3: CASSSGLNTEAFF

J: TRBJ2-7
size: few
D: .
V: TRBV6-6
DNA: TGTGCCAGCACCCTCGGGGTAACCTACGAGCAGTACTTC
CDR3: CASTLGVTYEQYF

J: TRBJ1-1
size: .
D: .
V: TRBV19
DNA: TGTGCCAGTAACTCAGGGGTTAACACTGAAGCTTTCTTT
CDR3: CASNSGVNTEAFF

J: TRBJ2-3
size: .
D: .
V: TRBV9
DNA: TGTGCCAGCAGTGGCCGGACGGGAGATACGCAGTATTTT
CDR3: CASSGRTGDTQYF

J: TRBJ1-5
size: .
D: TRBD1
V: TRBV18
DNA: TGTGCCAGCTCACACGGGACAGCAAATCAGCCCCAGCATTTT
CDR3: CASSHGTANQPQHF

J: TRBJ1-2
size: .
D: .
V: TRBV5-1
DNA: TGCGCCAGCAGCCTAGACGGCCAGCGGGGTTCTAACTATGGCTACACCTTC
CDR3: CASSLDGQRGSNYGYTF

J: TRBJ2-1
size: .
D: .
V: TRBV10-2
DNA: TGCGCCAGCAGTGAGATCCTTAACAATGAGCAGTTCTTC
CDR3: CASSEILNNEQFF

J: TRBJ1-1
size: .
D: TRBD1
V: TRBV7-9
DNA: TGTGCCAGCAGACCCCAGGGGGGTACTGAAGCTTTCTTT
CDR3: CASRPQGGTEAFF

J: TRBJ2-7
size: .
D: .
V: TRBV7-9
DNA: TGTGCCAGCAGCTTAGCCCCCCAGTGGGCCTCCTACGAGCAGTACTTC
CDR3: CASSLAPQWASYEQYF

J: TRBJ1-5
size: .
D: TRBD1
V: TRBV6-1
DNA: TGTGCCAGCCGAGAGGACAGGGCTTATCAGCCCCAGCATTTT
CDR3: CASREDRAYQPQHF

J: TRBJ2-5
size: .
D: .
V: TRBV28
DNA: TGTGCCAGCAGTTTAAACCGGGCCCAAGAGACCCAGTACTTC
CDR3: CASSLNRAQETQYF

J: TRBJ2-7
size: once
D: TRBD2
V: TRBV6-5
DNA: TGTGCCAGCAGTGGCGGGACTAGCGGGAGCTACGAGCAGTACTTC
CDR3: CASSGGTSGSYEQYF

J: TRBJ2-7
size: .
D: .
V: TRBV19
DNA: TGTGCCAGTAGTATAGATCAGGAGACCTACGAGCAGTACTTC
CDR3: CASSIDQETYEQYF

J: TRBJ2-1
size: .
D: .
V: TRBV19
DNA: TGTGCCAGTAGTATGCTCGGGGGCGACAATGAGCAGTTCTTC
CDR3: CASSMLGGDNEQFF

J: TRBJ2-7
size: .
D: .
V: TRBV5-6
DNA: TGTGCCAGCAGCTTCGACGCAACCTACGAGCAGTACTTC
CDR3: CASSFDATYEQYF

J: TRBJ2-7
size: .
D: .
V: TRBV7-6
DNA: TGTGCCAGCAGCTTAGAAGTCAGCCCCCTCTACGAGCAGTACTTC
CDR3: CASSLEVSPLYEQYF

J: TRBJ2-2
size: .
D: TRBD1
V: TRBV27
DNA: TGTGCCAGCAGTTTTGTGGACAGGGAGAACACCGGGGAGCTGTTTTTT
CDR3: CASSFVDRENTGELFF

J: TRBJ2-5
size: .
D: TRBD2
V: TRBV27
DNA: TGTGCCAGCAGTCTAATAGCGGGAGGGTTAGAGACCCAGTACTTC
CDR3: CASSLIAGGLETQYF

J: TRBJ2-7
size: once
D: TRBD2
V: TRBV5-4
DNA: TGTGCCAGCAGCTTTGGGCTAGCGGAGAACTACGAGCAGTACTTC
CDR3: CASSFGLAENYEQYF

J: TRBJ2-2
size: .
D: .
V: TRBV30
DNA: TGTGCCTGTGAGAAGACGAACACCGGGGAGCTGTTTTTT
CDR3: CACEKTNTGELFF

J: TRBJ2-5
size: once
D: TRBD1
V: TRBV13
DNA: TGTGCCAGCAGCTGGGGGACAGATCAAGAGACCCAGTACTTC
CDR3: CASSWGTDQETQYF

J: TRBJ2-5
size: .
D: .
V: TRBV29-1
DNA: TGCAGCGTTGAGGGGAATCAAGAGACCCAGTACTTC
CDR3: CSVEGNQETQYF

J: TRBJ2-2
size: .
D: TRBD2
V: TRBV5-4
DNA: TGTGCCAGCAGCATTAGCGGGAGCAACACCGGGGAGCTGTTTTTT
CDR3: CASSISGSNTGELFF

J: TRBJ2-6
size: .
D: .
V: TRBV2
DNA: TGTGCCAGCGGCCGGGGAGGTGCATCCGGGGCCAACGTCCTGACTTTC
CDR3: CASGRGGASGANVLTF

J: TRBJ2-1
size: once
D: .
V: TRBV5-6
DNA: TGTGCCAGCAGCTCGGGCGATGTTGAGCAGTTCTTC
CDR3: CASSSGDVEQFF

J: TRBJ2-7
size: .
D: TRBD2
V: TRBV4-2
DNA: TGTGCCAGCAGCCAAGAAAGGTCTAGCGGAATCTACGAGCAGTACTTC
CDR3: CASSQERSSGIYEQYF

J: TRBJ2-5
size: .
D: TRBD2
V: TRBV10-3
DNA: TGTGCCATCAGTGAGCTCAGCGGGAGTTTCCAAGAGACCCAGTACTTC
CDR3: CAISELSGSFQETQYF

J: TRBJ1-1
size: .
D: TRBD1
V: TRBV27
DNA: TGTGCCAGCAGCCTGACAGGGGGCTTCATTGAAGCTTTCTTT
CDR3: CASSLTGGFIEAFF

J: TRBJ2-1
size: .
D: .
V: TRBV6-5
DNA: TGTGCCAGCAGTTATGATGCGGGATTTGAGCAGTTCTTC
CDR3: CASSYDAGFEQFF

J: TRBJ2-1
size: .
D: TRBD2
V: TRBV11-2
DNA: TGTGCCAGCAGCTTAATGGCGGGAGGGACCTACAATGAGCAGTTCTTC
CDR3: CASSLMAGGTYNEQFF

J: TRBJ2-7
size: .
D: .
V: TRBV27
DNA: TGTGCCAGCAGTTTTGGCGGTCCAGACATCTACGAGCAGTACTTC
CDR3: CASSFGGPDIYEQYF

J: TRBJ2-5
size: .
D: .
V: TRBV4-3
DNA: TGCGCCAGCAGCCACCTTAGCGAAGAGACCCAGTACTTC
CDR3: CASSHLSEETQYF

J: TRBJ2-2
size: .
D: TRBD1
V: TRBV18
DNA: TGTGCCAGCTCACGCTATCGACAGGGGGAATTCGGGGAGCTGTTTTTT
CDR3: CASSRYRQGEFGELFF

J: TRBJ1-4
size: .
D: .
V: TRBV9
DNA: TGTGCCAGCAGCGCGACAGAAGTGGCAACTAATGAAAAACTGTTTTTT
CDR3: CASSATEVATNEKLFF

J: TRBJ2-5
size: .
D: .
V: TRBV30
DNA: TGTGCCTGGACCCTAGAGGGGGGCGAAGAGACCCAGTACTTC
CDR3: CAWTLEGGEETQYF

J: TRBJ2-7
size: .
D: .
V: TRBV5-1
DNA: TGCGCCAGCAGCCCCCCGAGCGCAGGGGGGACTACGGAGCAGTACTTC
CDR3: CASSPPSAGGTTEQYF

J: TRBJ2-7
size: .
D: .
V: TRBV6-5
DNA: TGTGCCAGCAGTCTCGGGGGTGGCTACGAGCAGTACTTC
CDR3: CASSLGGGYEQYF

J: TRBJ2-3
size: .
D: .
V: TRBV5-4
DNA: TGTGCCAGCAGTCTGATCGGGGACCCCGCAGATACGCAGTATTTT
CDR3: CASSLIGDPADTQYF

J: TRBJ1-3
size: .
D: .
V: TRBV27
DNA: TGTGCCAGCAGTCTGAACCAGAATACTGGAAACACCATATATTTT
CDR3: CASSLNQNTGNTIYF

J: TRBJ2-2
size: .
D: .
V: TRBV10-3
DNA: TGTGCCACCGGGTCAGGGGCGAACACCGGGGAGCTGTTTTTT
CDR3: CATGSGANTGELFF

J: TRBJ2-5
size: .
D: .
V: TRBV9
DNA: TGTGCCAGCAGCACCAGCTGGGGGCGGGAGACCCAGTACTTC
CDR3: CASSTSWGRETQYF

J: TRBJ2-2
size: .
D: .
V: TRBV29-1
DNA: TGCAGCGTTGCGGACTGGGGTGGGGAGCTGTTTTTT
CDR3: CSVADWGGELFF

J: TRBJ2-7
size: .
D: TRBD2
V: TRBV7-2
DNA: TGTGCCAGCAGCTTAGGAGTCGGGAGGGCCCTGTACGAGCAGTACTTC
CDR3: CASSLGVGRALYEQYF

J: TRBJ1-3
size: .
D: .
V: TRBV5-6
DNA: TGTGCCAGCAGCTTGGTGCAGGGAGGAAACACCATATATTTT
CDR3: CASSLVQGGNTIYF

J: TRBJ2-7
size: .
D: .
V: TRBV19
DNA: TGTGCCAGTAGTTTCACCCGGTTCTACGAGCAGTACTTC
CDR3: CASSFTRFYEQYF

J: TRBJ2-1
size: .
D: TRBD1
V: TRBV4-1
DNA: TGCGCCAGCAGCCTGTTGGACAGGGCTACGTACAATGAGCAGTTCTTC
CDR3: CASSLLDRATYNEQFF

J: TRBJ2-2
size: .
D: .
V: TRBV7-9
DNA: TGTGCCAGCAGCTTAGACTCGAACACCGGGGAGCTGTTTTTT
CDR3: CASSLDSNTGELFF